This T cell receptor (beta chain) was recorded in a study of T cells in Graves' hyperthyroidism and ophthalmopathy. Amplification targeted TCR beta CDR3 regions from RNA transcripts. Initially, a first-round RT-PCR of the TCR CDR3 employed the HTBI primer set. MiXCR, run by TCRdb on the multiplex PCR reads, gives a single entry per CDR3 protein. The repertoire has fewer than 600,000 distinct CDR3 sequences, roughly an eighth of them found once; the top ten carry less than 20%. This TCR came from a woman aged 18-29 years with Graves' hyperthyroidism. The sequencing sample was made of blood.

The DNA for the CDR3 is TGTGCCAGCAGCTTAGAAGGGCTAGCGGCAACCCAAGAGACCCAGTACTTC. This encodes CASSLEGLAATQETQYF. This chain connects TRBV13 to TRBJ2-5; 7 bases are shared with TRBD2. CDR1 PRHDT and CDR2 FYEKMQ come from the germline V gene (reference sequence). Trimming cost V 1 base and J 1 base; bases outside gene matches: 9. The CDR3 has 17 residues.